These 16 T cell receptor beta chains were all obtained from the same sample, sequenced in a study of identical twins. A single record per CDR3 protein comes from TCRdb applying MiXCR to the 5' RACE reads. The sample holds more than 1.5 million distinct CDR3 sequences, around 33% seen once. Sequenced material: cord blood. The receptors come from a newborn girl in good health.

This clonotype was recorded a few times. The chain couples TRBV2 to TRBJ2-1; 8 nucleotides match TRBD2. The CDR3 covers 11 residues. Germline V gene data show CDR1 as SNHLY and CDR2 as FYNNEI. Trimming removed 6 bases from V and 9 bases from J; junction bases left unmatched: 1. DNA for the CDR3: TGTGCCAGCAGAGCGGGAGTTGAGCAGTTCTTC. Translating gives CASRAGVEQFF.

In this sample, this clonotype turned up a few times. The chain has TRBV12-3 or TRBV12-4 and TRBJ2-7; tentative D call: TRBD2 (6 bases). Trimming left V 6 bases short and J 2 bases short, with 17 bases between. The CDR3 sequence is 15 residues long. The CDR3 loop reads CASSLRASGAYEQYF. DNA of the CDR3: TGTGCCAGCAGCTTACGGGCCTCGGGAGCCTACGAGCAGTACTTC.

V is TRBV20-1 and J is TRBJ1-1; D unresolved. The ends were cut back, 0 bases at V and 3 bases at J, with 14 bases in the middle. Germline V gene data show CDR1 as DFQATT and CDR2 as SNEGSKA (reference sequence). The CDR3 is 15 amino acids. The CDR3 reads CSARDNGRRDTEAFF. CDR3 nucleotide sequence: TGCAGTGCTAGAGATAATGGCAGGCGGGACACTGAAGCTTTCTTT.

The CDR3 reads CATSDPRLGEETQYF. Here the CDR3 DNA reads TGTGCCACCAGTGATCCCCGTCTGGGCGAAGAGACCCAGTACTTC. The V gene is TRBV24-1, the J gene TRBJ2-5, with unresolved D. CDR3 size: 15 residues. Germline-derived CDR1 and CDR2 are KGHDR and SFDVKD. The ends were cut back, 3 bases at V and 3 bases at J, with 13 bases in the middle.

The genes are TRBV6-5 and TRBJ1-1, with 7 bases lining up with TRBD1. The CDR3 is made up of 18 amino acids. Losses at the gene ends were 4 bases for V and 0 bases for J; bases not matched to a gene: 14. Germline V lookup: CDR1 MNHEY, CDR2 SVGAGI. For the CDR3, the DNA is TGTGCCAGCAGTTTCACCCTAGGACAGGCCGTAGTGAACACTGAAGCTTTCTTT. This codes for CASSFTLGQAVVNTEAFF.

This clonotype was counted between two and nine times. The chain is built from TRBV5-1 and TRBJ1-1; TRBD1 is a possible D gene (6 bases). Germline CDR1 is SGHRS and CDR2 is YFSETQ. The V end was cut by 0 bases, the J end by 6 bases, with 15 bases between. The CDR3 has 15 amino acids. The CDR3: CASSLEVRGLSEAFF. The CDR3 DNA follows: TGCGCCAGCAGCTTGGAAGTCAGGGGCTTATCTGAAGCTTTCTTT.

The chain couples TRBV5-1 to TRBJ1-2; no clear D. Trimming took off 1 base at V and 8 bases at J, with 21 bases between the two ends. CDR1 and CDR2 from the germline V gene are SGHRS and YFSETQ. The CDR3 sequence is 16 residues long. For the CDR3, the DNA is TGCGCCAGCAGCTTGTTTGTCTGGGCACCAAGGAGGGGCTACACCTTC. This gives the protein CASSLFVWAPRRGYTF.

The CDR3 protein is CASSLGWGETEAFF. The CDR3 DNA reads as TGCGCCAGCAGCTTGGGCTGGGGGGAGACTGAAGCTTTCTTT. The genes are TRBV5-1 and TRBJ1-1; weak D call: TRBD1 (5 bases). Trimming stripped 0 bases from V and 5 bases from J, with 11 bases between. CDR3 length: 14 residues. CDR1 is SGHRS and CDR2 is YFSETQ in the germline V gene.

This chain joins TRBV20-1 and TRBJ2-3, with 11 bases fitting TRBD2. Germline lookup yields CDR1 DFQATT and CDR2 SNEGSKA (reference sequence). The J segment lost 4 bases and the V segment lost 6 bases, leaving 6 bases of the junction unmatched. The CDR3 length is 14 residues. CDR3 coding DNA: TGCAGTGCGCACTCTAGCGGGAGGCCAGATACGCAGTATTTT. Translation: CSAHSSGRPDTQYF.

V is TRBV7-9 and J is TRBJ2-1, with a possible D match to TRBD1 (6 bases). Germline V gene lookup returns CDR1 SEHNR and CDR2 FQNEAQ (reference sequence). The CDR3 consists of 14 residues. The V gene lost 5 bases and the J gene lost 5 bases, with 13 bases spanning the gap. The CDR3 loop reads CASSPTGPNNEQFF. In DNA, the CDR3 is TGTGCCAGCAGCCCCACAGGGCCCAACAATGAGCAGTTCTTC.

For the CDR3, the DNA is TGTGCCAGCAGCTTAGTGGCGGGAGGCCCGAACACCGGGGAGCTGTTTTTT. Protein sequence: CASSLVAGGPNTGELFF. The chain recombines TRBV11-2 with TRBJ2-2, with TRBD2 matching over 8 bases. This CDR3 contains 17 residues. The germline V gene encodes CDR1 SGHAT and CDR2 FQNNGV. V lost 1 base, J lost 0 bases, and 4 bases stayed unmatched.

V and J are TRBV14 and TRBJ1-4, with unresolved D. V was pared by 0 bases and J by 0 bases, with 14 bases between. Germline V gives CDR1 SGHDN, CDR2 FVKESK. The CDR3 length is 18 residues. In DNA form, the CDR3 reads TGTGCCAGCAGCCAAGAGGAGCGGGCAGCTGCAACTAATGAAAAACTGTTTTTT. Protein: CASSQEERAAATNEKLFF.

The chain carries TRBV4-1 and TRBJ1-1, with D unclear. Trimming took off 0 bases at V and 2 bases at J, with 13 bases between the two ends. CDR1 is MGHRA, CDR2 YSYEKL, per germline. The CDR3 runs to 16 residues. CDR3 nucleotide sequence: TGCGCCAGCAGCCAAGATTCTGGGGTGGGCAACACTGAAGCTTTCTTT. Its protein product is CASSQDSGVGNTEAFF.

This clonotype was detected a few times. The chain couples TRBV12-3 or TRBV12-4 to TRBJ2-7; tentative D call: TRBD1 (6 bases). The length of the CDR3 is 15 residues. V was trimmed by 3 bases and J by 4 bases, leaving 16 bases between them. CDR3 amino acids: CASSLIRGPPYEQYF. For the CDR3, the DNA is TGTGCCAGCAGTTTGATCAGGGGCCCGCCGTACGAGCAGTACTTC.

This clonotype was seen a few times. This chain's CDR3 is CSVPKRGYTGELFF. CDR3 DNA sequence: TGCAGCGTTCCCAAGCGGGGTTACACCGGGGAGCTGTTTTTT. V is TRBV29-1 and J is TRBJ2-2; 7 positions agree with TRBD2. Germline lookup yields CDR1 SQVTM and CDR2 ANQGSEA. Trimming took 5 bases from V and 3 from J; bases not matched to a gene: 6. The CDR3 spans 14 residues.

There are a few counts of this clonotype. The chain recombines TRBV29-1 with TRBJ1-1, with 7 bases matching TRBD1. The germline V gene has CDR1 SQVTM and CDR2 ANQGSEA. CDR3 size: 14 residues. V dropped 0 bases and J dropped 5; count of bases not matched to a gene: 6. The CDR3 loop is CSVEERRGRTEAFF. The CDR3 DNA reads TGCAGCGTTGAAGAACGGAGGGGGCGGACTGAAGCTTTCTTT.